The rows below give T cell receptor beta chains drawn from one sample of a study of blood T cell repertoires in COVID-19. The repertoire was sequenced with immunoSEQ multiplex PCR; TCRdb's copy has only in-frame clones and lacks some. This table holds approximately 270,000 clones, roughly 83% found once. The sample taken for sequencing was peripheral blood. These receptors originate from an elderly man with acute or convalescent COVID-19. The CDR3 runs from the conserved cysteine through the conserved F or W. The D gene is left open where the match is weak. Expanded clones are given a class, and other clones once, few, many or no size at all.

d_call	j_call	v_call	clone_size	cdr3_aa	cdr3_nt
TRBD1	TRBJ2-5	TRBV5-1	.	CASSSGQGVETQYF	TGCGCCAGCAGCTCGGGACAGGGGGTAGAGACCCAGTACTTC
.	TRBJ2-2	TRBV30	.	CAWSVQGGNTGELFF	TGTGCCTGGAGTGTACAGGGTGGGAACACCGGGGAGCTGTTTTTT
.	TRBJ2-1	TRBV18	.	CASSDYLSSYNEQFF	TGTGCCAGCTCCGACTACCTGAGCTCCTACAATGAGCAGTTCTTC
.	TRBJ2-7	TRBV7-9	.	CASSLREGVTSEQYF	TGTGCCAGCAGCTTAAGAGAGGGGGTTACGAGTGAGCAGTACTTC
.	TRBJ1-1	TRBV19	.	CASYGRPLRAEAFF	TGTGCCAGTTACGGCCGCCCCCTGAGGGCTGAAGCTTTCTTT
.	TRBJ2-7	TRBV7-7	.	CASSVGPGIHEQYF	TGTGCCAGCAGCGTAGGCCCCGGGATCCACGAGCAGTACTTC
.	TRBJ1-5	TRBV6-1	.	CASSERGGKEPQHF	TGTGCCAGCAGTGAAAGGGGGGGGAAGGAGCCCCAGCATTTT
.	TRBJ1-1	TRBV15	once	CATSRLPKGQLEAFF	TGTGCCACCAGCAGACTTCCTAAGGGACAACTCGAAGCTTTCTTT
TRBD1	TRBJ1-2	TRBV28	.	CASRGLGGGLLYGYTF	TGTGCCAGCAGGGGCCTTGGAGGGGGCCTACTCTATGGCTACACCTTC
.	TRBJ2-1	TRBV11-2	.	CASSPRVAVNYNEQFF	TGTGCCAGCAGCCCCAGGGTAGCGGTCAACTACAATGAGCAGTTCTTC
TRBD1	TRBJ2-5	TRBV19	.	CASSIGQGRGQETQYF	TGTGCCAGTAGTATTGGACAGGGTCGGGGTCAAGAGACCCAGTACTTC
TRBD1	TRBJ1-5	TRBV5-6	.	CASSGGQINQPQHF	TGTGCCAGCAGCGGGGGACAGATCAATCAGCCCCAGCATTTT